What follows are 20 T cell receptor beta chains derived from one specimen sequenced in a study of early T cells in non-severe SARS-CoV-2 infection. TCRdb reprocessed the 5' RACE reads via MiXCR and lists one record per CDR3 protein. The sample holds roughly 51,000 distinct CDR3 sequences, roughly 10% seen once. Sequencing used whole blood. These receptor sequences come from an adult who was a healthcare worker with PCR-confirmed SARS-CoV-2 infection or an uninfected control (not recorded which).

CDR3 in amino acids: CASRMDGNTEAFF. In DNA, the CDR3 is TGTGCCAGCAGGATGGACGGTAACACTGAAGCTTTCTTT. The rearrangement uses TRBV28 and TRBJ1-1; no reliable D call. V lost 6 bases and J 2 bases, leaving 10 bases between the germline ends. The CDR3 is 13 residues long. The germline V gene has CDR1 MDHEN and CDR2 SYDVKM. Looking up the rest from reference TRBV28 and TRBJ1-1 gives the full variable domain: DVKVTQSSRYLVKRTGEKVFLECVQDMDHENMFWYRQDPGLGLRLIYFSYDVKMKEKGDIPEGYSVSREKKERFSLILESASTNQTSMYLCASRMDGNTEAFFGQGTRLTVV.

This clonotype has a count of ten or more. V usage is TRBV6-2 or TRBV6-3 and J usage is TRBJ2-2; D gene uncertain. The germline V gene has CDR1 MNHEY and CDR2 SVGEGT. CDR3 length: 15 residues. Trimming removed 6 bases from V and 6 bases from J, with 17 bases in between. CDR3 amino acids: CASSPWRSSPGELFF. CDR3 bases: TGTGCCAGCAGCCCTTGGCGGAGTTCCCCCGGGGAGCTGTTTTTT.

CDR3 nucleotide sequence: TGTGCCATCAGCCCGGGACTAGCGGGGAACACAGATACGCAGTATTTT. Its translation is CAISPGLAGNTDTQYF. V is TRBV10-3 and J is TRBJ2-3, with 13 bases fitting TRBD2. The V segment lost 6 bases and the J segment 2 bases; nucleotides outside the gene matches: 5. Germline V lookup: CDR1 ENHRY, CDR2 SYGVKD. CDR3 length: 16 residues.

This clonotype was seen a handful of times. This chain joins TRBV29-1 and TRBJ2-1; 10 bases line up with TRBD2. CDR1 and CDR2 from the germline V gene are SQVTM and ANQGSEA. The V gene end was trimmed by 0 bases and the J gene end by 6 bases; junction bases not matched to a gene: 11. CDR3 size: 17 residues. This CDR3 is CSVEDPWLAGVSNEQFF. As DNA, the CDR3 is TGCAGCGTTGAAGATCCCTGGCTAGCGGGAGTCTCCAATGAGCAGTTCTTC.

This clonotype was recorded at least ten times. CDR3: CSFALGTSREQFF. In DNA, the CDR3 is TGCAGCTTCGCCCTAGGGACTAGCAGGGAGCAGTTCTTC. The chain combines TRBV29-1 with TRBJ2-1; 9 bases are a match to TRBD2. The J segment lost 10 bases and the V segment lost 8 bases, leaving 12 bases of the junction unmatched. Germline values: CDR1 SQVTM, CDR2 ANQGSEA. The CDR3 is 13 amino acids.

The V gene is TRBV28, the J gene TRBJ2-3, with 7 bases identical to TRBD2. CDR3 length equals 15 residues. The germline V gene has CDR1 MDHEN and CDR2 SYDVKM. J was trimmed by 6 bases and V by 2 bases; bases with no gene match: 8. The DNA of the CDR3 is TGTGCCAGCAGTTTAATGAGCGGGGCAGGGGATACGCAGTATTTT. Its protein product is CASSLMSGAGDTQYF.

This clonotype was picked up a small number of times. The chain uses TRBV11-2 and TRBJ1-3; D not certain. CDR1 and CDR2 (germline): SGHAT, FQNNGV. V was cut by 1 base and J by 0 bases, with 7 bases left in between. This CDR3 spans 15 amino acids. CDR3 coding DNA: TGTGCCAGCAGCTTAGTGGCTTCCTCTGGAAACACCATATATTTT. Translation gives CASSLVASSGNTIYF.

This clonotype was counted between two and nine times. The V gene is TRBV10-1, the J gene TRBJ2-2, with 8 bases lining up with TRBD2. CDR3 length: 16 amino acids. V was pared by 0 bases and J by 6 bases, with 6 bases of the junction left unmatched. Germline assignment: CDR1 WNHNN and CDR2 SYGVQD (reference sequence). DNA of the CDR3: TGCGCCAGCAGTGAGTCGGGTAGCGGGACCCCCGGGGAGCTGTTTTTT. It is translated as CASSESGSGTPGELFF.

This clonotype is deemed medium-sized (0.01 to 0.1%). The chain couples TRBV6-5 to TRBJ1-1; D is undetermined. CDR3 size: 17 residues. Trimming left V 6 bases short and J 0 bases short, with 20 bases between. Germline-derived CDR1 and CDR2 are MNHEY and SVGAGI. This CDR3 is CASRPQEARSMNTEAFF. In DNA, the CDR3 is TGTGCCAGCAGACCCCAGGAGGCGAGGTCGATGAACACTGAAGCTTTCTTT.

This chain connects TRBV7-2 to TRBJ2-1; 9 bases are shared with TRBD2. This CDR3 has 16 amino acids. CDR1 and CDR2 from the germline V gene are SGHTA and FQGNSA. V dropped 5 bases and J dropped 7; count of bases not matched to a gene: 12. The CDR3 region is CASSLLWRGGTNEQFF. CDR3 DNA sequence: TGTGCCAGCAGCCTCCTTTGGCGGGGGGGCACGAATGAGCAGTTCTTC.

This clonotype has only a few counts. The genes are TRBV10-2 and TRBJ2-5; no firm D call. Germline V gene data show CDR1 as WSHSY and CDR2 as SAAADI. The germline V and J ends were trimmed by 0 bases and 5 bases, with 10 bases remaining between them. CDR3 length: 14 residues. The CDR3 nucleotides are TGCGCCAGCAGTGAGTCAAGTAGGCGGGAGACCCAGTACTTC. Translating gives CASSESSRRETQYF.

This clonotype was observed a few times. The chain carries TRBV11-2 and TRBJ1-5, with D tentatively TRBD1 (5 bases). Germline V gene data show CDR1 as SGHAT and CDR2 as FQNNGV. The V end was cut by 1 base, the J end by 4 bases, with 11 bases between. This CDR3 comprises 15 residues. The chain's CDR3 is CASSLGGTENQPQHF. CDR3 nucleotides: TGTGCCAGCAGCTTAGGAGGGACGGAGAATCAGCCCCAGCATTTT.

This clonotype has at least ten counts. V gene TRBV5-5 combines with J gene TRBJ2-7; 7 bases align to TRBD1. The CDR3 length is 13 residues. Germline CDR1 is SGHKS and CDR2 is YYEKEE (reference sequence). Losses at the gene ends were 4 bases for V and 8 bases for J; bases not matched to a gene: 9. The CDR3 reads CASSALLTGKQYF. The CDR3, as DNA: TGTGCCAGCAGCGCCCTACTGACAGGGAAGCAGTACTTC.

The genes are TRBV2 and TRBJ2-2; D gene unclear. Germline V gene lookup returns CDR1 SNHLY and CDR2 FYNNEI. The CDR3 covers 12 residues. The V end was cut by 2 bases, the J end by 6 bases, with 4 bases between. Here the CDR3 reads CASSESAGELFF. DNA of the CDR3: TGTGCCAGCAGTGAATCGGCCGGGGAGCTGTTTTTT.

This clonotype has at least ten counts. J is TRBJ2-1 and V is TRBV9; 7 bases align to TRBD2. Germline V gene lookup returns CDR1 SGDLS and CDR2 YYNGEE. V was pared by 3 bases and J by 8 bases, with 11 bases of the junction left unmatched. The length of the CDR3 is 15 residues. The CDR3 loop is CASSGSGGRGDEQFF. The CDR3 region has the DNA TGTGCCAGCAGCGGGAGTGGCGGGAGAGGCGATGAGCAGTTCTTC.

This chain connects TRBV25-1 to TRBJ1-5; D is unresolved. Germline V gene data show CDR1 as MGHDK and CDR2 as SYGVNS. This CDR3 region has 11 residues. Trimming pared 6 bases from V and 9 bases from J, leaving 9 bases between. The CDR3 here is CASSGTGPQHF. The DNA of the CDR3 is TGTGCCAGCAGCGGAACGGGGCCCCAGCATTTT.

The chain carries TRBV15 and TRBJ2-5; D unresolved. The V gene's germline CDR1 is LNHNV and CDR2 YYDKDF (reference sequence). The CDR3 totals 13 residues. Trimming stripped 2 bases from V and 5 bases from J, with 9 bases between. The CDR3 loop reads CATSRSSGETQYF. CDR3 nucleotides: TGTGCCACCAGCAGAAGTAGTGGGGAGACCCAGTACTTC.

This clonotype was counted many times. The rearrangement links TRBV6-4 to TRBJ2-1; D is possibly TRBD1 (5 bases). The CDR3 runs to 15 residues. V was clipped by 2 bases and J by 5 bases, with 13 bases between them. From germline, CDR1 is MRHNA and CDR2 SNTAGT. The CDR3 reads CASSDRAGSHNEQFF. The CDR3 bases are TGTGCCAGCAGTGACCGGGCAGGGTCCCACAATGAGCAGTTCTTC.

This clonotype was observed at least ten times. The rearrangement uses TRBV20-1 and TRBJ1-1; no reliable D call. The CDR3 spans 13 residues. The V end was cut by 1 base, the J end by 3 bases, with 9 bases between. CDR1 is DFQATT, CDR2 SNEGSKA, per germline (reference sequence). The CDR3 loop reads CSARGDGDTEAFF. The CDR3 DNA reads TGCAGTGCTAGAGGTGACGGGGACACTGAAGCTTTCTTT.

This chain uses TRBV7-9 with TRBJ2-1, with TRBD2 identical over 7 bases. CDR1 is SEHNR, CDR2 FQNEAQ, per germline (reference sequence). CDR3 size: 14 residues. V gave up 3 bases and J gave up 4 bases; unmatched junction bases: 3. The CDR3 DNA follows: TGTGCCAGCAGCTTGGGGGGACTATACAATGAGCAGTTCTTC. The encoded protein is CASSLGGLYNEQFF.